This record looks at one TCR beta chain sequence and its context. This clone's antigen is unknown. Base qualities are missing; no much larger clone stands one base away. The immunoSEQ Assay, a bias-controlled multiplex PCR, was used to amplify TCRbeta CDR3 regions from genomic DNA. On the study's bioinformatics: Within the assay, amplification of reference gene primers was used to estimate how many nucleated cells each sample contained. To quantify the absolute abundance of each unique TCRbeta CDR3 rearrangement, sequence reads were collapsed and filtered. For each sample, productive Simpson clonality was calculated as the square root of Simpson's diversity index across productive rearrangements. TCRdb retrieved this table from immuneACCESS and kept in-frame rearrangements only. Not all clones are present; in checked studies, unresolved V genes account for under half, and no reason is known for the remainder. V and J calls and clone size are those listed in that table; D and trimming were worked out from the DNA. The sample profile shows about 360,000 clones; over 70% of them were found once. Around 3% of the sample is held by the ten biggest clonotypes.

CDR1 MNHEY and CDR2 SVGAGI were looked up in the germline V gene. The CDR3, cysteine through phenylalanine, is 14 amino acids long. Only the CDR3 DNA is retained, 42 bases long and in frame from the first base. At the junction V is shortened by 0 bases and J by 2 bases, with 7 bases in between. This entry belongs to a study of blood T cell repertoires in COVID-19 (TCRdb year 2020). Broadly, across the study: Samples from collaborators originated in the United States, Italy and Spain and spanned both the acute and convalescent phases of COVID-19. The repertoires were released in a freely available public database meant as a resource for research on the immune response to SARS-CoV-2. The samples were drawn from the first 160 participants of the ongoing ImmuneRACE study and from some 1,300 subjects provided by 6 global collaborators. The dataset comprised deeply sampled blood TCRbeta repertoires from subjects exposed to, actively infected with, or recovered from COVID-19. The material from the prospective study consisted of cDNA or gDNA derived from T cells, B-cell-depleted T cells, or PBMCs. The sample metadata nearly always contained a de-identified subject ID, COVID-19 status, age in years and sex. Where available, HLA class I and class II types were taken from metadata supplied by the sample provider and were not determined by assay-based typing. Study-wide conclusions, independent of this receptor: Clinical and demographic metadata were provided uncurated, with the amount varying by source and participant.

Collaborating institutions collected whole blood in K2EDTA tubes following their own protocols. For TCRbeta analysis, collaborators shipped samples as frozen whole blood, isolated PBMCs, or DNA extracted from either of those sample types. This sequence was found in a man aged 25 to 40 with active or convalescent COVID-19. The sequenced sample was peripheral blood. The V and J segments used are TRBV6-5 and TRBJ1-1; the D gene lacks a confident call. This receptor carries the CDR3 CASSYSGENTEAFF. At the DNA level, the sequence is TGTGCCAGCAGTTACTCGGGCGAAAACACTGAAGCTTTCTTT.